This T cell receptor (beta chain) was captured in a study of cytomegalovirus exposure and HLA in healthy donors. Overall study: The 95 to 150 validation repertoires used a platform that matched the one used for the 600 to 700 first-cohort repertoires, as a later analysis reported.

Here immunoSEQ multiplex PCR was the method, and the copy in TCRdb shows in-frame clones only, minus some. The table lists around 250,000 clones, less than 95% of them singletons. Points from the study as a whole: According to a subsequent analysis, TCR clusters from the first cohort were inclined to appear together in the 110 or so validation repertoires. Cytomegalovirus-associated status was assigned to approximately 160 TCR beta chains. Published work reported that the classifier diagnosed cytomegalovirus status with high specificity and sensitivity.

Worth noting for this clone: Its specificity is unknown.

The germline V gene encodes CDR1 SEHNR and CDR2 FQNEAQ (reference sequence). This CDR3 contains 13 residues. The ends were cut back, 2 bases at V and 3 bases at J, with 5 bases in the middle. Sequencing was carried out using PBMCs. The V and J genes are TRBV7-9 and TRBJ1-5; D remains unclear. The receptor was derived from a woman in her 30s in good health and CMV-seronegative. In nucleotides, the CDR3 is TGTGCCAGCAGCTTATCAGACAATCAGCCCCAGCATTTT. Translation gives CASSLSDNQPQHF.